This T cell receptor beta chain was sequenced during a study of blood T cell repertoires in COVID-19. As for the study in general: T cells, B-cell-depleted T cells, or PBMCs supplied cDNA or gDNA.

Germline CDR1 MGHRA, CDR2 YSYEKL. The CDR3 extends over 15 amino acids. The J segment lost 3 bases and the V segment lost 4 bases, leaving 4 bases of the junction unmatched. The repertoire was sequenced with immunoSEQ multiplex PCR; TCRdb's copy has only in-frame clones and lacks some. The profile covers over 200,000 clones, with 80% to 90% appearing a single time and roughly 3.7% taken by the ten largest. Participants, roughly 18 to 89 years old, spanned about 26 US areas. The source of this sequence is a woman aged 25-40 years who had been exposed to COVID-19. The chain has TRBV4-1 and TRBJ1-5; 9 bases are shared with TRBD1. The sample consisted of PBMCs or T cells enriched from blood (not recorded which). CDR3 protein: CASSPHRGLNQPQHF. CDR3 nucleotide sequence: TGCGCCAGCAGCCCTCACAGGGGGCTCAATCAGCCCCAGCATTTT.